This TCR beta chain is from a study of shared clonotypes between healthy human individuals. Data came from immunoSEQ multiplex PCR; TCRdb stores just in-frame clones and leaves some out. The sample holds some 660,000 clones, around four fifths seen once. Both subsets, CD45RA+ naive and CD45RA-negative memory, were split from the CD4+ cells. This CDR3 comprises 16 residues. The J segment lost 6 bases and the V segment lost 2 bases, leaving 9 bases of the junction unmatched. CDR1 MNHNS and CDR2 SASEGT come from the germline V gene. Sequencing used memory CD4+ T cells sorted from blood. The subset here: CD45RA-negative fraction. This chain joins TRBV6-1 and TRBJ2-2, with TRBD2 matching 7 bases. The TCR comes from a woman in her 30s in good health. The CDR3 here is CASSELSREWAGELFF. In DNA, the CDR3 is TGTGCCAGCAGTGAACTTTCGCGGGAGTGGGCCGGGGAGCTGTTTTTT.